Each of the 9 T cell receptor beta chains below was sequenced from the same sample in a study of T cell responses to AZD1222 COVID-19 vaccine. Generated by immunoSEQ multiplex PCR, the TCRdb table keeps only in-frame clones and is missing some. The data hold about 150,000 clones, with roughly nine tenths observed a single time. The material was peripheral blood, obtained on day 0 of MenACWY control vaccination. The receptor set was obtained from an adult in good health.

CDR3 amino acids: CASSTIAATDTQYF. In DNA form, the CDR3 reads TGTGCCAGTAGTACGATAGCGGCCACAGATACGCAGTATTTT. The genes are TRBV19 and TRBJ2-3; perhaps TRBD2 as D (6 bases). The germline V and J ends were trimmed by 4 bases and 2 bases, with 10 bases remaining between them. CDR1 is LNHDA, CDR2 SQIVND, per germline (reference sequence). The CDR3 extends over 14 amino acids. Looking up the rest from reference TRBV19 and TRBJ2-3 gives the full variable domain: DGGITQSPKYLFRKEGQNVTLSCEQNLNHDAMYWYRQDPGQGLRLIYYSQIVNDFQKGDIAEGYSVSREKKESFPLTVTSAQKNPTAFYLCASSTIAATDTQYFGPGTRLTVL.

There are a few counts of this clone. The CDR3 spells CASSPQDSSTGELFF. In DNA, the CDR3 is TGCGCCAGCAGCCCCCAGGACAGTAGCACCGGGGAGCTGTTTTTT. The chain links TRBV5-1 to TRBJ2-2; D possibly corresponds to TRBD1 (6 bases). CDR1 is SGHRS and CDR2 is YFSETQ in the germline V gene. The CDR3 loop spans 15 amino acids. The V and J ends lost 4 bases and 4 bases respectively, with 14 bases between them. The full variable domain, with the rest looked up from reference TRBV5-1 and TRBJ2-2, is KAGVTQTPRYLIKTRGQQVTLSCSPISGHRSVSWYQQTPGQGLQFLFEYFSETQRNKGNFPGRFSGRQFSNSRSEMNVSTLELGDSALYLCASSPQDSSTGELFFGEGSRLTVL.

This clone was seen more than once but under ten times. This chain links TRBV28 with TRBJ1-1, with D possibly matching TRBD1 (5 bases). With 1 base removed from V and 0 bases from J, the gap between germline ends came to 24 bases. Germline CDR1 is MDHEN and CDR2 is SYDVKM. The CDR3 runs 20 residues. This CDR3 is CASSLYLVWGSQLMNTEAFF. The CDR3 coding sequence is TGTGCCAGCAGTTTATATTTAGTGTGGGGGTCACAACTAATGAACACTGAAGCTTTCTTT.

V gene TRBV10-2 combines with J gene TRBJ1-5; 10 bases match TRBD1. The germline V gene has CDR1 WSHSY and CDR2 SAAADI. The CDR3 length is 17 residues. The J segment lost 0 bases and the V segment lost 6 bases, leaving 8 bases of the junction unmatched. CDR3 region: CASRAMTGGGSNQPQHF. The CDR3 DNA is TGCGCCAGCAGGGCGATGACAGGGGGCGGTAGCAATCAGCCCCAGCATTTT.

In DNA form, the CDR3 reads TGTGCCAGCAGACACCTAGCGGGGGGTTCCTACAATGAGCAGTTCTTC. Its protein product is CASRHLAGGSYNEQFF. The chain links TRBV7-9 to TRBJ2-1, with 11 bases matching TRBD2. The CDR3 covers 16 residues. Germline values: CDR1 SEHNR, CDR2 FQNEAQ (reference sequence). V lost 6 bases and J lost 1; bases outside the gene matches: 5.

In its sample, this clone was seen a few times. V and J are TRBV19 and TRBJ2-7; TRBD1 might be the D (6 bases). This CDR3 contains 15 residues. Germline lookup yields CDR1 LNHDA and CDR2 SQIVND (reference sequence). Trimming stripped 5 bases from V and 0 bases from J, with 14 bases between. DNA of the CDR3: TGTGCCAGTAGTCCAACAGGGTTAAGCTCCTACGAGCAGTACTTC. Translating it yields CASSPTGLSSYEQYF.

J is TRBJ1-1 and V is TRBV4-1; D remains unclear. Germline V gene sequence: CDR1 MGHRA, CDR2 YSYEKL. This CDR3 is 13 amino acids long. V was shortened by 4 bases and J by 7 bases, with 13 bases between the two germline ends. CDR3 DNA: TGCGCCAGCAGCCCCGCCCTCTTTGGTGAAGCTTTCTTT. Translated, it gives CASSPALFGEAFF.

As DNA, the CDR3 is TGCAGCGTACCGTTGCAGGCTACAGATACGCAGTATTTT. Translated, it gives CSVPLQATDTQYF. V and J are TRBV29-1 and TRBJ2-3; D is unresolved. Germline-derived CDR1 and CDR2 are SQVTM and ANQGSEA. Trimming left V 6 bases short and J 3 bases short, with 13 bases between. There are 13 residues in the CDR3.

The chain links TRBV5-6 to TRBJ2-5; weak D call: TRBD1 (6 bases). This CDR3 contains 14 residues. V was clipped by 3 bases and J by 5 bases, with 14 bases between them. Germline V CDR1 and CDR2: SGHDT, YYEEEE. The CDR3 DNA reads as TGTGCCAGCAGCTCAGGACAGTTACGGGAGACCCAGTACTTC. The encoded protein is CASSSGQLRETQYF.